What follows are 19 T cell receptor beta chains derived from one specimen sequenced in a study of cytomegalovirus exposure and HLA in healthy donors. PCR used 60 Vbeta primers and 13 Jbeta primers. Sequencing was performed with immunoSEQ multiplex PCR; in TCRdb, only in-frame clones are kept and a portion is missing. In the table there are around 140,000 clones, around 82% of which are singletons. Sequencing was carried out using PBMCs. These receptors all come from a woman under 30 in good health and CMV-seropositive.

V is TRBV10-1 and J is TRBJ2-1; D might be TRBD2 (6 bases). Per the germline V gene, CDR1 is WNHNN and CDR2 is SYGVQD (reference sequence). The germline V and J ends were trimmed by 2 bases and 6 bases, with 14 bases remaining between them. The CDR3 totals 15 residues. CDR3: CASSEPEGKANEQFF. The CDR3 bases are TGCGCCAGCAGTGAGCCGGAGGGAAAAGCCAATGAGCAGTTCTTC.

A single count supports this clone. The chain uses TRBV30 and TRBJ2-4; TRBD2 might be the D (5 bases). With 5 bases removed from V and 6 bases from J, the gap between germline ends came to 8 bases. CDR1 and CDR2 from the germline V gene are GTSNPN and SVGIG (reference sequence). This CDR3 has 11 residues. CDR3 bases: TGTGCCTGGGCTCGGGGAAACATTCAGTACTTC. Its protein product is CAWARGNIQYF.

This sequence joins TRBV5-1 and TRBJ2-7; D uncertain. With 0 bases removed from V and 2 bases from J, the gap between germline ends came to 9 bases. The CDR3 has 14 residues. In germline, CDR1 is SGHRS, CDR2 YFSETQ. CDR3 amino acids: CASSLDQVTYEQYF. CDR3 in DNA: TGCGCCAGCAGCTTGGATCAGGTCACCTACGAGCAGTACTTC.

The gene calls are TRBV7-9 and TRBJ2-5; 10 positions match TRBD1. CDR1 and CDR2 from the germline V gene are SEHNR and FQNEAQ (reference sequence). The V gene end was trimmed by 5 bases and the J gene end by 5 bases; junction bases not matched to a gene: 2. The CDR3 is made up of 13 amino acids. The CDR3 sequence: CASSQDRGETQYF. Written as DNA, the CDR3 is TGTGCCAGCAGCCAGGACAGGGGGGAGACCCAGTACTTC. The full variable domain, its missing parts supplied by reference TRBV7-9 and TRBJ2-5, is DTGVSQNPRHKITKRGQNVTFRCDPISEHNRLYWYRQTLGQGPEFLTYFQNEAQLEKSRLLSDRFSAERPKGSFSTLEIQRTEQGDSAMYLCASSQDRGETQYFGPGTRLLVL.

The gene calls are TRBV5-1 and TRBJ2-5; D may be TRBD2 (5 bases). The length of the CDR3 is 17 residues. V was cut by 0 bases and J by 3 bases, with 18 bases left in between. Germline V lookup: CDR1 SGHRS, CDR2 YFSETQ. The CDR3 protein is CASSLEVMTGTEETQYF. In DNA form, the CDR3 reads TGCGCCAGCAGCTTGGAAGTCATGACGGGAACCGAAGAGACCCAGTACTTC.

The chain combines TRBV27 with TRBJ1-1, with a tentative D call TRBD1 (6 bases). Germline values: CDR1 MNHEY, CDR2 SMNVEV (reference sequence). Trimming took 6 bases from V and 5 from J, leaving 19 bases between them. The CDR3 has 15 amino acids. This chain's CDR3 is CASRTITSRGTEAFF. CDR3 DNA sequence: TGTGCCAGCAGGACTATAACTTCCAGGGGTACTGAAGCTTTCTTT.

The V and J genes are TRBV6-1 and TRBJ1-1; 7 nucleotides align to TRBD1. The CDR3 runs to 15 residues. Germline V CDR1 and CDR2: MNHNS, SASEGT. With 4 bases clipped from V and 1 base from J, the junction kept 6 bases outside the gene matches. The CDR3 sequence: CASSAEGQSNTEAFF. Here the CDR3 DNA reads TGTGCCAGCAGTGCCGAGGGACAGTCGAACACTGAAGCTTTCTTT.

This chain joins TRBV6-5 and TRBJ1-1, with TRBD1 as a possible D gene (5 bases). This CDR3 is built from 13 residues. Trimming took off 4 bases at V and 3 bases at J, with 9 bases between the two ends. The V gene's germline CDR1 is MNHEY and CDR2 SVGAGI. CDR3 sequence reads: CASSLYRHTEAFF. CDR3 nucleotide sequence: TGTGCCAGCAGTTTATACAGGCACACTGAAGCTTTCTTT.

The chain uses TRBV5-8 and TRBJ2-6, with TRBD1 matching over 7 bases. The CDR3 spans 15 residues. Trimming took 4 bases from V and 4 from J; bases not matched to a gene: 5. Germline assignment: CDR1 SGHTS and CDR2 YDEGEE. The CDR3 protein is CASSTTGKGANVLTF. CDR3 coding DNA: TGTGCCAGCAGCACGACAGGGAAAGGGGCCAACGTCCTGACTTTC.

The rearrangement links TRBV25-1 to TRBJ2-7, with 7 bases lining up with TRBD1. The CDR3 spans 17 residues. V trimming: 2 bases; J trimming: 0 bases; junction bases outside the gene matches: 10. Germline V gene data show CDR1 as MGHDK and CDR2 as SYGVNS. The CDR3 spells CASSELGTDPSSYEQYF. As DNA, the CDR3 is TGTGCCAGCAGTGAACTGGGGACAGACCCGAGCTCCTACGAGCAGTACTTC.

This chain connects TRBV19 to TRBJ1-6, with 9 nucleotides matching TRBD1. The CDR3 has 15 amino acids. The germline V gene encodes CDR1 LNHDA and CDR2 SQIVND (reference sequence). V dropped 5 bases and J dropped 10; count of bases not matched to a gene: 9. The CDR3 loop reads CASSFRDRVVSPLHF. DNA for the CDR3: TGTGCCAGTAGTTTCCGGGACAGGGTGGTATCACCCCTCCACTTT. Full variable domain (rest looked up from reference TRBV19 and TRBJ1-6): DGGITQSPKYLFRKEGQNVTLSCEQNLNHDAMYWYRQDPGQGLRLIYYSQIVNDFQKGDIAEGYSVSREKKESFPLTVTSAQKNPTAFYLCASSFRDRVVSPLHFGNGTRLTVT.

This rearrangement joins TRBV19 to TRBJ2-7; 9 bases line up with TRBD1. The V gene end was trimmed by 6 bases and the J gene end by 3 bases; junction bases not matched to a gene: 9. This CDR3 is built from 15 residues. Germline CDR1 LNHDA, CDR2 SQIVND (reference sequence). CDR3: CASSQPRDRDYEQYF. The CDR3 DNA is TGTGCCAGTAGCCAACCCCGGGACAGGGACTACGAGCAGTACTTC.

This chain connects TRBV29-1 to TRBJ2-5; D perhaps matches TRBD2 (6 bases). The germline gives CDR1 SQVTM, CDR2 ANQGSEA. Trimming took 7 bases from V and 9 from J, leaving 27 bases between them. This CDR3 has 15 residues. The CDR3 spells CSACSGQGAWEAQYF. CDR3 in DNA: TGCAGCGCCTGCTCTGGGCAGGGTGCGTGGGAGGCCCAGTACTTC.

This chain uses TRBV19 with TRBJ1-1; 8 bases agree with TRBD1. This CDR3 spans 17 amino acids. V shed 4 bases and J 1 base; nucleotides not matched to a gene: 11. From germline, CDR1 is LNHDA and CDR2 SQIVND (reference sequence). Here the CDR3 reads CASSKRQGQLTNTEAFF. The DNA of the CDR3 is TGTGCCAGTAGTAAAAGACAGGGGCAACTCACGAACACTGAAGCTTTCTTT.

In DNA form, the CDR3 reads TGCGCCAGCAGCTTAAGAGATAGCTCCTACGAGCAGTACTTC. Its translation: CASSLRDSSYEQYF. The rearrangement uses TRBV5-1 and TRBJ2-7; no firm D call. The germline CDR1 and CDR2 sequences are SGHRS and YFSETQ. V lost 2 bases to trimming and J lost 0 bases, with 9 bases between them. CDR3 size: 14 residues. The complete variable domain, with remaining parts taken from reference TRBV5-1 and TRBJ2-7, reads KAGVTQTPRYLIKTRGQQVTLSCSPISGHRSVSWYQQTPGQGLQFLFEYFSETQRNKGNFPGRFSGRQFSNSRSEMNVSTLELGDSALYLCASSLRDSSYEQYFGPGTRLTVT.

The rearrangement joins TRBV6-5 to TRBJ1-1, with TRBD1 matching 9 bases. The CDR3 consists of 15 residues. Germline V CDR1 and CDR2: MNHEY, SVGAGI. V dropped 6 bases and J dropped 6; count of bases not matched to a gene: 11. DNA for the CDR3: TGTGCCAGCAGCCCGTCAGGGACAGGGAATCCTGAAGCTTTCTTT. Amino acids: CASSPSGTGNPEAFF.

V and J are TRBV11-2 and TRBJ1-1, with D possibly being TRBD1 (6 bases). Germline V lookup: CDR1 SGHAT, CDR2 FQNNGV. The CDR3 runs to 15 residues. The V end was cut by 0 bases, the J end by 4 bases, with 12 bases between. CDR3 DNA sequence: TGTGCCAGCAGCTTAGATCCTAGGGGGATCACTGAAGCTTTCTTT. This sequence encodes CASSLDPRGITEAFF. Complete variable domain (other parts from reference TRBV11-2 and TRBJ1-1): EAGVAQSPRYKIIEKRQSVAFWCNPISGHATLYWYQQILGQGPKLLIQFQNNGVVDDSQLPKDRFSAERLKGVDSTLKIQPAKLEDSAVYLCASSLDPRGITEAFFGQGTRLTVV.

V gene TRBV6-1 combines with J gene TRBJ1-4; D is perhaps TRBD1 (5 bases). The CDR3 has 13 residues. Germline CDR1 reads MNHNS; CDR2 reads SASEGT. Trimming took off 10 bases at V and 6 bases at J, with 15 bases between the two ends. CDR3 protein: CATTGLKHEKLFF. In DNA form, the CDR3 reads TGTGCCACGACGGGACTCAAACATGAAAAACTGTTTTTT.

This chain connects TRBV27 to TRBJ1-1; 8 bases fit TRBD1. The CDR3 length is 17 residues. J gave up 4 bases and V 2 bases, and 12 bases lay outside the gene matches. Germline CDR1 is MNHEY and CDR2 is SMNVEV (reference sequence). CDR3 DNA sequence: TGTGCCAGCAGTTTAAGTTCAGGGGGCCTTAGTGTCACTGAAGCTTTCTTT. It is translated as CASSLSSGGLSVTEAFF.